Given below is one TCR beta chain in context. This sample is drawn from a study of CD8+ T cells in alopecia areata. Sequencing relied on a cDNA template that was reverse transcribed from extracted RNA. Repertoires were generated with immunoSEQ multiplex PCR, while TCRdb's copy carries only in-frame clones and drops some. The sample holds some 240,000 clones, more than 45% seen once. This clonotype was obtained from a human donor with alopecia areata. Sequences were derived from CD4+ T cells sorted from blood, sampled at week 0.

CDR3 amino acids: CASSFGLAGPQETQYF. CDR3 nucleotides: TGTGCCAGCAGTTTCGGCTTAGCGGGACCCCAAGAGACCCAGTACTTC. The V call is TRBV28, the J call TRBJ2-5; 8 bases align to TRBD2. This CDR3 is built from 16 residues. With V trimmed by 3 bases and J by 1 base, 7 bases remained unmatched. Germline CDR1 is MDHEN and CDR2 is SYDVKM.